This entry lists 27 T cell receptor beta chains sequenced from one sample in a study of cytomegalovirus exposure and HLA in healthy donors. The PCR used 60 Vbeta and 13 Jbeta primers. Assay: immunoSEQ multiplex PCR; the TCRdb copy retains only in-frame clones and omits some. The sample includes some 150,000 clones, roughly 80% of them seen just once. Material: PBMCs. The source of these receptors is a man between 18 and 35 years old in good health and CMV-seropositive.

J is TRBJ1-2 and V is TRBV19; the match to TRBD1 covers 7 bases. CDR1 and CDR2 from the germline V gene are LNHDA and SQIVND (reference sequence). Trimming at V came to 0 bases and at J to 4 bases, leaving 8 bases not matched to a gene. The CDR3 is 16 residues long. The CDR3 here is CASSIETGQETYGYTF. CDR3 DNA: TGTGCCAGTAGTATAGAAACAGGACAGGAGACCTATGGCTACACCTTC.

The chain uses TRBV5-8 and TRBJ2-6, with 7 positions matching TRBD1. V trimming: 5 bases; J trimming: 1 base; junction bases outside the gene matches: 3. Germline lookup yields CDR1 SGHTS and CDR2 YDEGEE. The CDR3 runs 15 residues. This chain's CDR3 is CASRETGSGANVLTF. In DNA, the CDR3 is TGTGCCAGCAGAGAGACAGGGTCTGGGGCCAACGTCCTGACTTTC.

V and J are TRBV7-9 and TRBJ2-7, with 8 bases matching TRBD1. The CDR3 has 12 amino acids. The J segment lost 6 bases and the V segment lost 5 bases, leaving 3 bases of the junction unmatched. The germline V gene encodes CDR1 SEHNR and CDR2 FQNEAQ (reference sequence). Written as DNA, the CDR3 is TGTGCCAGCAGCAGACAGGGGCCCGAGCAGTACTTC. It specifies CASSRQGPEQYF.

The chain joins TRBV7-9 to TRBJ2-3; 8 bases map to TRBD2. CDR1 SEHNR and CDR2 FQNEAQ come from the germline V gene (reference sequence). V lost 2 bases, J lost 0 bases, and 1 base stayed unmatched. This CDR3 region has 15 residues. The CDR3 DNA reads TGTGCCAGCAGCTTATTAGCGGGGAGCACAGATACGCAGTATTTT. Translating it yields CASSLLAGSTDTQYF.

The V and J genes are TRBV5-5 and TRBJ1-4; D might be TRBD1 (6 bases). The CDR3 runs 16 residues. Germline V gene data show CDR1 as SGHKS and CDR2 as YYEKEE (reference sequence). Trimming removed 5 bases at V and 7 bases at J, with 21 bases between. CDR3 nucleotides: TGTGCCAGCAGAACAAGGGTGGACAGTTTCTCTGAAAAACTGTTTTTT. This translates into CASRTRVDSFSEKLFF.

The sample holds one count of this clone. The gene calls are TRBV19 and TRBJ2-7, with D perhaps matching TRBD1 (5 bases). The germline V and J ends were trimmed by 5 bases and 3 bases, with 20 bases remaining between them. From germline, CDR1 is LNHDA and CDR2 SQIVND (reference sequence). The CDR3 length is 16 residues. The CDR3 DNA follows: TGTGCCAGTAGTCTCAAACCTCAGGGCTTTGGCTACGAGCAGTACTTC. Its protein product is CASSLKPQGFGYEQYF.

The chain links TRBV18 to TRBJ2-5, with TRBD1 identical over 7 bases. The J call may be faulty, since TRBJ2-7 better matches the DNA end. The CDR3 has 14 residues. Germline lookup yields CDR1 KGHSH and CDR2 LQKENI. The CDR3 region has the DNA TGTGCCAGCTCACCACTACAGGGGCCCTACGAGCAGTACTTC. The encoded protein is CASSPLQGPYEQYF.

The genes are TRBV5-1 and TRBJ2-1; 9 bases are a match to TRBD1. Germline CDR1 reads SGHRS; CDR2 reads YFSETQ. V lost 4 bases to trimming and J lost 3 bases; unmatched junction nucleotides: 5. The CDR3 contains 15 residues. This chain's CDR3 is CASSPPGQGYNEQFF. The DNA for the CDR3 is TGCGCCAGCAGCCCCCCGGGACAGGGCTACAATGAGCAGTTCTTC.

The sample holds a few counts of this clone. The gene calls are TRBV27 and TRBJ2-1; maybe TRBD1 (8 bases). Trimming took off 4 bases at V and 8 bases at J, with 18 bases between the two ends. CDR1 is MNHEY and CDR2 is SMNVEV in the germline V gene (reference sequence). This CDR3 is built from 15 residues. CDR3 bases: TGTGCCAGCAGTTCGCTACAGGGGGAGGGCGATGAGCAGTTCTTC. Translation: CASSSLQGEGDEQFF.

The rearrangement links TRBV4-1 to TRBJ2-3, with 10 bases aligning to TRBD2. V was pared by 3 bases and J by 4 bases, with 10 bases of the junction left unmatched. The germline V gene encodes CDR1 MGHRA and CDR2 YSYEKL. The CDR3 runs to 17 residues. CDR3 in DNA: TGCGCCAGCAGCCAGGGGGTGTCTAGCGGGGGTTCAGATACGCAGTATTTT. This sequence encodes CASSQGVSSGGSDTQYF.

V and J are TRBV6-5 and TRBJ2-1; D ambiguous. The V end was cut by 2 bases, the J end by 4 bases, with 6 bases between. The CDR3 loop spans 13 amino acids. Germline CDR1 and CDR2: MNHEY and SVGAGI. In DNA form, the CDR3 reads TGTGCCAGCAGTTACGGGCCTTACAATGAGCAGTTCTTC. It encodes CASSYGPYNEQFF.

The CDR3 region is CASSQDRVAGYTF. The CDR3 coding sequence is TGCGCCAGCAGCCAAGACAGGGTCGCTGGCTACACCTTC. This chain joins TRBV4-3 and TRBJ1-2; TRBD1 is a possible D gene (5 bases). V was pared by 0 bases and J by 7 bases, with 9 bases between. The CDR3 extends over 13 amino acids. Germline loops: CDR1 LGHNA, CDR2 YSLEER.

This clone has more than one count but fewer than ten. The V gene is TRBV27, the J gene TRBJ2-1, with 12 bases matching TRBD2. V dropped 10 bases and J dropped 7; count of bases not matched to a gene: 8. Germline V gives CDR1 MNHEY, CDR2 SMNVEV (reference sequence). The CDR3 runs 14 residues. CDR3 protein: CATSSGRAQNEQFF. The DNA for the CDR3 is TGTGCCACTTCTAGCGGGAGGGCCCAGAATGAGCAGTTCTTC.

This chain links TRBV19 with TRBJ1-4; 9 bases agree with TRBD1. Trimming at V came to 5 bases and at J to 4 bases, leaving 5 bases not matched to a gene. CDR1 is LNHDA, CDR2 SQIVND, per germline (reference sequence). This CDR3 region has 15 residues. The CDR3 protein is CASSGGTGINEKLFF. The CDR3 coding sequence is TGTGCCAGTAGTGGAGGGACAGGGATTAATGAAAAACTGTTTTTT. The variable domain in full, with the rest retrieved from reference TRBV19 and TRBJ1-4, is DGGITQSPKYLFRKEGQNVTLSCEQNLNHDAMYWYRQDPGQGLRLIYYSQIVNDFQKGDIAEGYSVSREKKESFPLTVTSAQKNPTAFYLCASSGGTGINEKLFFGSGTQLSVL.

The CDR3 DNA reads as TGTGCCAGCAGCCAAGAGCTGGGGGGACAGAACTCCTACGAGCAGTACTTC. Translating gives CASSQELGGQNSYEQYF. The chain is built from TRBV4-2 and TRBJ2-7, with D possibly being TRBD1 (7 bases). The CDR3 has 17 residues. CDR1 and CDR2 from the germline V gene are LGHNA and YNFKEQ. V was pared by 0 bases and J by 0 bases, with 15 bases between.

The chain has TRBV6-6 and TRBJ2-2; 9 bases are a match to TRBD1. The CDR3 loop spans 14 amino acids. Trimming took 8 bases from V and 3 from J; bases not matched to a gene: 4. CDR1 is MNHNY and CDR2 is SVGAGI in the germline V gene (reference sequence). As DNA, the CDR3 is TGTGCCAGCGGGACAGGGTCACACACCGGGGAGCTGTTTTTT. It translates to CASGTGSHTGELFF.

V gene TRBV2 combines with J gene TRBJ2-3; 13 positions agree with TRBD2. Germline-derived CDR1 and CDR2 are SNHLY and FYNNEI. The length of the CDR3 is 14 residues. The J segment lost 6 bases and the V segment lost 4 bases, leaving 1 base of the junction unmatched. The CDR3 spells CASSGTSGGDTQYF. The DNA of the CDR3 is TGTGCCAGCAGTGGGACTAGCGGGGGCGATACGCAGTATTTT.

V gene TRBV4-1 combines with J gene TRBJ2-7; weak D call: TRBD1 (5 bases). Germline CDR1 MGHRA, CDR2 YSYEKL. V lost 0 bases to trimming and J lost 3 bases, with 9 bases between them. This CDR3 is built from 14 residues. For the CDR3, the DNA is TGCGCCAGCAGCCAAGAAAAGGGGCTCTACGAGCAGTACTTC. Protein: CASSQEKGLYEQYF.

The chain is built from TRBV7-8 and TRBJ2-7, with a possible D match to TRBD1 (5 bases). From germline, CDR1 is SGHVS and CDR2 FQNEAQ. V dropped 1 base and J dropped 2 bases, with 12 bases sitting between them. The CDR3 is 15 residues long. This CDR3 reads CASSLVGRETYEQYF. CDR3 in DNA: TGTGCCAGCAGCTTAGTGGGCAGGGAAACCTACGAGCAGTACTTC.

This chain connects TRBV4-1 to TRBJ1-1; a weak D match, TRBD1 (5 bases). This CDR3 has 13 residues. The V end was cut by 0 bases, the J end by 5 bases, with 7 bases between. Germline CDR1 is MGHRA and CDR2 is YSYEKL. The CDR3 spells CASSQEGQTEAFF. The CDR3 DNA reads as TGCGCCAGCAGCCAAGAGGGGCAGACTGAAGCTTTCTTT.

The rearrangement links TRBV6-1 to TRBJ2-5, with D perhaps TRBD2 (5 bases). V lost 5 bases and J 5 bases, leaving 9 bases between the germline ends. The germline CDR1 and CDR2 sequences are MNHNS and SASEGT. The CDR3 consists of 12 residues. The CDR3 loop reads CASSFRGETQYF. CDR3 DNA: TGTGCCAGCAGTTTCCGAGGGGAGACCCAGTACTTC.

The rearrangement links TRBV11-2 to TRBJ2-7, with a possible D match to TRBD2 (5 bases). The germline CDR1 and CDR2 sequences are SGHAT and FQNNGV. V lost 4 bases and J 6 bases, leaving 10 bases between the germline ends. CDR3 length: 12 residues. CDR3 in DNA: TGTGCCAGCAGCTCCCTTGCGGGCGAGCAGTACTTC. Translation: CASSSLAGEQYF.

This clone was detected once. J is TRBJ1-5 and V is TRBV2, with 8 bases fitting TRBD1. The trim removed 1 base at V and 2 bases at J, leaving 1 base unmatched. This CDR3 spans 15 amino acids. The germline V gene encodes CDR1 SNHLY and CDR2 FYNNEI. The CDR3 loop reads CASSEEDRGNQPQHF. For the CDR3, the DNA is TGTGCCAGCAGTGAAGAGGACAGGGGCAATCAGCCCCAGCATTTT.

The V call is TRBV10-3, the J call TRBJ1-2; the D gene is possibly TRBD1 (6 bases). This CDR3 has 14 residues. Trimming stripped 5 bases from V and 4 bases from J, with 14 bases between. Germline V gene data show CDR1 as ENHRY and CDR2 as SYGVKD. CDR3 amino acids: CAISPTGTSYGYTF. For the CDR3, the DNA is TGTGCCATCAGTCCCACCGGGACAAGCTATGGCTACACCTTC.

CDR3 region: CASSQDGTMNTGELFF. CDR3 sequence (DNA): TGTGCCAGCAGCCAAGACGGGACTATGAACACCGGGGAGCTGTTTTTT. This chain uses TRBV4-2 with TRBJ2-2; 7 bases are a match to TRBD2. The germline gives CDR1 LGHNA, CDR2 YNFKEQ. V was pared by 0 bases and J by 1 base, with 2 bases of the junction left unmatched. The CDR3 runs 16 residues.

The chain carries TRBV5-4 and TRBJ1-2, with no clear D. This CDR3 comprises 15 residues. The germline V and J ends were trimmed by 4 bases and 3 bases, with 16 bases remaining between them. Germline CDR1 SGHNT, CDR2 YYREEE (reference sequence). The CDR3 here is CASSPRGGSDYGYTF. The CDR3 DNA is TGTGCCAGCAGCCCCCGTGGAGGGTCTGACTATGGCTACACCTTC.

This clone was detected only a few times. At the DNA level, this CDR3 is encoded by other sequences in the same sample as well. The J gene is TRBJ2-3, the V gene TRBV9; tentatively, D is TRBD2 (6 bases). The CDR3 spans 15 residues. Trimming pared 0 bases from V and 2 bases from J, leaving 10 bases between. Germline V gene sequence: CDR1 SGDLS, CDR2 YYNGEE. For the CDR3, the DNA is TGTGCCAGCAGCGTAGTCGGAGGGTCCACAGATACGCAGTATTTT. It specifies CASSVVGGSTDTQYF. Filled out from reference TRBV9 and TRBJ2-3, the complete variable domain reads DSGVTQTPKHLITATGQRVTLRCSPRSGDLSVYWYQQSLDQGLQFLIQYYNGEERAKGNILERFSAQQFPDLHSELNLSSLELGDSALYFCASSVVGGSTDTQYFGPGTRLTVL.